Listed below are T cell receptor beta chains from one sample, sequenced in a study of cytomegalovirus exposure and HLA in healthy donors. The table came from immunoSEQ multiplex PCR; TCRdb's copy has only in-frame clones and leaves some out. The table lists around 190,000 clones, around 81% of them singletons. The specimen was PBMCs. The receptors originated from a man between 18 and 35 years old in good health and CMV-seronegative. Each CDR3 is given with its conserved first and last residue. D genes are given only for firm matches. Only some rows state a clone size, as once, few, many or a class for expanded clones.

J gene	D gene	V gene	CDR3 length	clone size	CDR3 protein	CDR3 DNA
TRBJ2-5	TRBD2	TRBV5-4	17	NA	CASSRGVAGGPGETQYF	TGTGCCAGCAGCAGGGGAGTAGCGGGAGGGCCTGGAGAGACCCAGTACTTC
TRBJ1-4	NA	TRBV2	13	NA	CATRTGVTEKLFF	TGTGCCACCCGAACAGGTGTTACTGAAAAACTGTTTTTT
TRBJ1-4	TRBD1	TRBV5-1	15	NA	CASSLVWTGNEKLFF	TGCGCCAGCAGCTTGGTCTGGACAGGTAATGAAAAACTGTTTTTT
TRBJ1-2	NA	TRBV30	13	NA	CAWSKQGAYGYTF	TGTGCCTGGAGCAAACAGGGAGCCTATGGCTACACCTTC
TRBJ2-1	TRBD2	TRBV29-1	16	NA	CSVELWLAGSGNEQFF	TGCAGCGTTGAATTGTGGCTAGCGGGATCTGGCAATGAGCAGTTCTTC
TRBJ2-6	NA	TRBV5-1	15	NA	CASTPGSPGANVLTF	TGCGCCAGCACCCCCGGGTCACCCGGGGCCAACGTCCTGACTTTC
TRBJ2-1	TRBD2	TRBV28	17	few	CASTSQGTSGDYNEQFF	TGTGCCAGCACATCCCAGGGGACTAGCGGGGATTACAATGAGCAGTTCTTC
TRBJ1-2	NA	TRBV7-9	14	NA	CASSFGQDQGGYTF	TGTGCCAGCAGCTTCGGCCAGGATCAAGGTGGCTACACCTTC
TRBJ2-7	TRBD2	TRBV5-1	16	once	CASSPGLAGPAPEQYF	TGCGCCAGCAGCCCGGGACTAGCGGGACCAGCTCCCGAGCAGTACTTC
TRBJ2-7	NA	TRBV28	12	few	CASSFGLDEQYF	TGTGCCAGCAGTTTCGGTCTGGACGAGCAGTACTTC
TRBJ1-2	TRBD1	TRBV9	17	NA	CASSVGSGTGDFYGYTF	TGTGCCAGCAGCGTAGGTTCCGGGACAGGGGACTTCTATGGCTACACCTTC
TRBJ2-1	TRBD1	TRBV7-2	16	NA	CASHKPGTGFYNEQFF	TGTGCCAGCCATAAGCCGGGGACAGGGTTCTACAATGAGCAGTTCTTC
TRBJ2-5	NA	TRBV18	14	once	CASSRMSAQETQYF	TGTGCCAGCTCACGAATGAGTGCCCAAGAGACCCAGTACTTC
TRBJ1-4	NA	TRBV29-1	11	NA	CSVESNEKLFF	TGCAGCGTAGAGAGTAATGAAAAACTGTTTTTT
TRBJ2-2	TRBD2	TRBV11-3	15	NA	CASSATGTSSGELFF	TGTGCCAGCAGCGCGACCGGGACTAGTTCCGGGGAGCTGTTTTTT
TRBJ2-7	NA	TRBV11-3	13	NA	CASSSDRTGEQYF	TGTGCCAGCAGCTCCGACAGGACCGGTGAGCAGTACTTC
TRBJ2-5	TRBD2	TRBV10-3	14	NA	CAISASGRSETQYF	TGTGCCATCAGTGCGAGCGGGAGATCAGAGACCCAGTACTTC
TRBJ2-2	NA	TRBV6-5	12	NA	CASSFDTGELFF	TGTGCCAGCAGCTTTGACACCGGGGAGCTGTTTTTT
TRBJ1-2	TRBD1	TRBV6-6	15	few	CASRGRTGYSYGYTF	TGTGCCAGCAGAGGGAGGACAGGATACAGCTATGGCTACACCTTC
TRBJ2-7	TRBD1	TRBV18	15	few	CASSRTGRVSYEQYF	TGTGCCAGCTCGCGGACAGGGCGGGTCTCCTACGAGCAGTACTTC
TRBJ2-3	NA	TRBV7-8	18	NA	CASSLFTPAGASTDTQYF	TGTGCCAGCAGCTTGTTCACGCCCGCAGGGGCTAGCACAGATACGCAGTATTTT
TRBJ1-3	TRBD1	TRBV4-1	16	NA	CASSPHRGRDGNTIYF	TGCGCCAGCAGCCCTCACAGGGGGCGCGACGGAAACACCATATATTTT
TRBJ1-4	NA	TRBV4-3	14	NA	CASSPRGMQNKLFF	TGCGCCAGCAGCCCCCGAGGCATGCAGAATAAACTGTTTTTT
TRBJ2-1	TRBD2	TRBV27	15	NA	CASTLSGGASNEQFF	TGTGCCAGCACTTTAAGCGGGGGGGCCTCCAATGAGCAGTTCTTC
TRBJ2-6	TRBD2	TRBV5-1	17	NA	CASSRGTSGTGANVLTF	TGCGCCAGCAGCCGGGGGACTAGCGGGACTGGGGCCAACGTCCTGACTTTC